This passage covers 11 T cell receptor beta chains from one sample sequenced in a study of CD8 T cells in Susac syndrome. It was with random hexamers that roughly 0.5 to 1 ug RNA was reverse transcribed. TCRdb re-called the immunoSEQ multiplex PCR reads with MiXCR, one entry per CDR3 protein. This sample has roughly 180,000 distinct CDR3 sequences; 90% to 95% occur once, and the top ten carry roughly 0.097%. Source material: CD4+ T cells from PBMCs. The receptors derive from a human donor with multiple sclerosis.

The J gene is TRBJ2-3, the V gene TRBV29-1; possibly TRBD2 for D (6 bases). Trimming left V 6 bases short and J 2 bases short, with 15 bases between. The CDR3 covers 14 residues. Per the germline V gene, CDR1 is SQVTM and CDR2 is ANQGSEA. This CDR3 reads CSVSGGEITDTQYF. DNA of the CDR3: TGCAGCGTGTCCGGCGGGGAGATCACAGATACGCAGTATTTT.

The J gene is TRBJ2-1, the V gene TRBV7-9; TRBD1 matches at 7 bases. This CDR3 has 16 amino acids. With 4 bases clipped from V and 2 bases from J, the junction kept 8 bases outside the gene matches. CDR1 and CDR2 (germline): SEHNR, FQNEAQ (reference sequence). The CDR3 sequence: CASSSYDRVAYNEQFF. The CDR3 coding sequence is TGTGCCAGCAGCTCATACGACAGGGTGGCCTACAATGAGCAGTTCTTC.

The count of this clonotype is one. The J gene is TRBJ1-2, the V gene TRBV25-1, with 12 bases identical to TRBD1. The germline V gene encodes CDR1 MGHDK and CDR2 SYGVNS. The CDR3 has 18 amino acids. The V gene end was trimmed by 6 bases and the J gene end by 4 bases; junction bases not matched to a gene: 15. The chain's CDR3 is CASRPDPGQGAPSYGYTF. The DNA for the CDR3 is TGTGCCAGCAGGCCAGATCCGGGACAGGGGGCGCCTAGCTATGGCTACACCTTC.

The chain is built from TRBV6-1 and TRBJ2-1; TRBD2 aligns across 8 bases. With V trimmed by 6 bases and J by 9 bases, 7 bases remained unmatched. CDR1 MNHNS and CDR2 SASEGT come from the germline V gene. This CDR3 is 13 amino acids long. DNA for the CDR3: TGTGCCAGCAGCCCAAACGGGGGGGTTGAGCAGTTCTTC. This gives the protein CASSPNGGVEQFF.

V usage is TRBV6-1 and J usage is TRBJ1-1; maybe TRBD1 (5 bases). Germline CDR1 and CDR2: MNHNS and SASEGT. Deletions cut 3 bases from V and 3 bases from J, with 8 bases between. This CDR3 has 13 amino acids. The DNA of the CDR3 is TGTGCCAGCAGTGAGGGGACTCACACTGAAGCTTTCTTT. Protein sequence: CASSEGTHTEAFF.

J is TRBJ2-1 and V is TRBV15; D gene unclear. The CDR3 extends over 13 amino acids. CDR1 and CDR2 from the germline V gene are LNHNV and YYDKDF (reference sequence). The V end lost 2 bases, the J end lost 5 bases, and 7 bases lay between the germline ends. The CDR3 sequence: CATSRHADNEQFF. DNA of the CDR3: TGTGCCACCAGCAGACATGCGGACAATGAGCAGTTCTTC.

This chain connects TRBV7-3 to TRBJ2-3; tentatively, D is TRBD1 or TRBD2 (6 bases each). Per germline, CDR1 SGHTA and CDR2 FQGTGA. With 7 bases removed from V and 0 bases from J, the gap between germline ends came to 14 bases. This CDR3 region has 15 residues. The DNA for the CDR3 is TGTGCCAGCAAAAGGAGGGGGACTAGCACAGATACGCAGTATTTT. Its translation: CASKRRGTSTDTQYF.

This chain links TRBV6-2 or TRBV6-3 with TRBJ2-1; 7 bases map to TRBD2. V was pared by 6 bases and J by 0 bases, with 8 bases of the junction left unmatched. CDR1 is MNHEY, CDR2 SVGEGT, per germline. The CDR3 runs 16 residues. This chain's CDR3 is CASSLWGRDSYNEQFF. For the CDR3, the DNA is TGTGCCAGCAGCCTCTGGGGGAGGGACTCCTACAATGAGCAGTTCTTC.

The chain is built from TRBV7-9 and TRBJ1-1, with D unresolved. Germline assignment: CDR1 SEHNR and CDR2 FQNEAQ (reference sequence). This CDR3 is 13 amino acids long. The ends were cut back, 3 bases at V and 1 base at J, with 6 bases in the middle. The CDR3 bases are TGTGCCAGCAGCTTCCAGGAGAACACTGAAGCTTTCTTT. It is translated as CASSFQENTEAFF.

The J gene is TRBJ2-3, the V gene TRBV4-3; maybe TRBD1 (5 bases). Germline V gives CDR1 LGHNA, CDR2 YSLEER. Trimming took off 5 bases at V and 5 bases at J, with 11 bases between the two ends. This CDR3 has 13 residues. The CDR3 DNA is TGCGCCAGCAGCACAAGGGGTGAAGATACGCAGTATTTT. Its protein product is CASSTRGEDTQYF.

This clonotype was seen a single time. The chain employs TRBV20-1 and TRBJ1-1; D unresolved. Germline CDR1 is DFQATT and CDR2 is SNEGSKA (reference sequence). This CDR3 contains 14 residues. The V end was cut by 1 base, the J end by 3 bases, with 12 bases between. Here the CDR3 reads CSARAVEHYTEAFF. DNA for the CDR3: TGCAGTGCTAGAGCGGTCGAACATTACACTGAAGCTTTCTTT.